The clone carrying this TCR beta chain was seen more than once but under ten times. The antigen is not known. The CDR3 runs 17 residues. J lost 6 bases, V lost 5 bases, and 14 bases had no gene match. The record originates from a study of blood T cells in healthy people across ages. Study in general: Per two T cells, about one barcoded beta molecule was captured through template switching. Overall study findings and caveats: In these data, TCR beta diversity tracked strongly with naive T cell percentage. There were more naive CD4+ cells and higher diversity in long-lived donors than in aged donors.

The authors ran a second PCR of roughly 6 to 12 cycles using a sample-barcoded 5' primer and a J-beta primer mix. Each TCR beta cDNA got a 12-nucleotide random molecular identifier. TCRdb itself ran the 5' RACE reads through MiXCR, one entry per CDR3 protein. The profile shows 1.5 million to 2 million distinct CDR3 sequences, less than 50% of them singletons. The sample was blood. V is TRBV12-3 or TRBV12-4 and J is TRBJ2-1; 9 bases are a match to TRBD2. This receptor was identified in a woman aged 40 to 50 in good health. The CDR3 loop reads CASSVRGGGEVVNEQFF. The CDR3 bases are TGTGCCAGCAGTGTCCGTGGCGGGGGGGAGGTGGTCAATGAGCAGTTCTTC.